The 19 T cell receptor beta chains in this list originate from one sample, sequenced in a study of blood T cell repertoires in COVID-19. Method: immunoSEQ multiplex PCR; TCRdb's copy keeps in-frame clones and lacks some. The profile shows approximately 350,000 clones, about four fifths of them singletons. Source material: peripheral blood. All receptors come from a young man with active or convalescent COVID-19.

The chain uses TRBV10-1 and TRBJ1-6; 8 nucleotides agree with TRBD1. V shed 5 bases, J shed 3 bases, and the junction held 12 bases outside the gene matches. The CDR3 has 18 residues. The germline V gene has CDR1 WNHNN and CDR2 SYGVQD (reference sequence). The CDR3 nucleotides are TGCGCCAGCAGTTGGACAGGGCCGGCCGGAGACTATAATTCACCCCTCCACTTT. The encoded protein is CASSWTGPAGDYNSPLHF.

This clone has only one observation. V gene TRBV5-1 combines with J gene TRBJ2-3, with 7 positions matching TRBD2. This CDR3 is 16 amino acids long. After removal of 0 bases from V and 0 bases from J, the junction contained 4 bases not matched to a gene. Looked up from germline, CDR1 is SGHRS and CDR2 is YFSETQ. CDR3 DNA sequence: TGCGCCAGCAGCTTGGGGGACTACAGAAGCACAGATACGCAGTATTTT. Amino acid sequence: CASSLGDYRSTDTQYF.

The V and J genes are TRBV3-1 (or the pseudogene TRBV3-2) and TRBJ1-3; the D is unclear. Germline-derived CDR1 and CDR2 are LGHDT and YNNKEL (reference sequence). The CDR3 totals 14 residues. Trimming cost V 6 bases and J 0 bases, with 9 bases left between them. The CDR3 DNA follows: TGTGCCAGCAGTCTAGGTTACTCTGGAAACACCATATATTTT. This sequence encodes CASSLGYSGNTIYF.

The sample holds a few counts of this clone. This chain connects TRBV27 to TRBJ2-1; 9 bases line up with TRBD2. Germline trimming cut 3 bases from V and 0 bases from J; bases unmatched to any gene: 3. Germline CDR1 MNHEY, CDR2 SMNVEV (reference sequence). There are 16 residues in the CDR3. The chain's CDR3 is CASSLTSGYSYNEQFF. The DNA of the CDR3 is TGTGCCAGCAGTTTGACTAGCGGTTACTCCTACAATGAGCAGTTCTTC.

The J gene is TRBJ1-3, the V gene TRBV18, with a tentative D call TRBD1 (6 bases). This CDR3 has 17 residues. The V end was cut by 2 bases, the J end by 0 bases, with 14 bases between. In germline, CDR1 is KGHSH, CDR2 LQKENI. The CDR3 DNA is TGTGCCAGCTCACCAAACGGACAGTCGAACTCTGGAAACACCATATATTTT. Protein: CASSPNGQSNSGNTIYF.

The rearrangement uses TRBV7-6 and TRBJ2-5; 9 nucleotides match TRBD2. From germline, CDR1 is SGHVS and CDR2 FNYEAQ. Germline trimming cut 6 bases from V and 3 bases from J; bases unmatched to any gene: 8. This CDR3 is built from 15 residues. CDR3 coding DNA: TGTGCCAGCAGATACGCGGGGGGGATCGAAGAGACCCAGTACTTC. It is translated as CASRYAGGIEETQYF.

The rearrangement uses TRBV7-2 and TRBJ1-6; weak D call: TRBD1 (5 bases). V lost 4 bases and J 9 bases, leaving 13 bases between the germline ends. The CDR3 spans 14 residues. Germline V gives CDR1 SGHTA, CDR2 FQGNSA. The CDR3 bases are TGTGCCAGCAGCTGGGACTCCAGAGGTTCACCCCTCCACTTT. Residues: CASSWDSRGSPLHF.

A single count supports this clone. This chain uses TRBV5-1 with TRBJ2-2; 13 bases map to TRBD2. V lost 4 bases to trimming and J lost 3 bases; unmatched junction nucleotides: 9. The length of the CDR3 is 18 residues. Germline V gives CDR1 SGHRS, CDR2 YFSETQ. CDR3 sequence: CASSLGLAGEWDTGELFF. The CDR3 DNA reads TGCGCCAGCAGCCTAGGACTAGCGGGGGAGTGGGACACCGGGGAGCTGTTTTTT.

CDR3 residues: CAWSVLRTAYEQYF. CDR3 coding DNA: TGTGCCTGGAGTGTACTGCGGACAGCCTACGAGCAGTACTTC. V is TRBV30 and J is TRBJ2-7, with a possible D match to TRBD1 (6 bases). This CDR3 spans 14 amino acids. Deletions cut 0 bases from V and 2 bases from J, with 11 bases between. Germline values: CDR1 GTSNPN, CDR2 SVGIG (reference sequence).

The genes are TRBV7-9 and TRBJ2-2; 8 nucleotides agree with TRBD1. Germline V gene data show CDR1 as SEHNR and CDR2 as FQNEAQ (reference sequence). The CDR3 is 16 amino acids. V dropped 1 base and J dropped 5; count of bases not matched to a gene: 6. CDR3 region: CASSLVGTGGTGELFF. CDR3 sequence (DNA): TGTGCCAGCAGCTTAGTCGGAACAGGGGGGACCGGGGAGCTGTTTTTT. The full variable domain, rest sourced from reference TRBV7-9 and TRBJ2-2, is DTGVSQNPRHKITKRGQNVTFRCDPISEHNRLYWYRQTLGQGPEFLTYFQNEAQLEKSRLLSDRFSAERPKGSFSTLEIQRTEQGDSAMYLCASSLVGTGGTGELFFGEGSRLTVL.

V is TRBV25-1 and J is TRBJ1-2, with 10 bases aligning to TRBD1. Unmatched junction bases numbered 2, after V lost 6 bases and J lost 4 bases. Germline V gene lookup returns CDR1 MGHDK and CDR2 SYGVNS. This CDR3 has 13 residues. CDR3 protein: CASRDRGIYGYTF. The CDR3 DNA reads TGTGCCAGCAGGGACAGGGGGATCTATGGCTACACCTTC.

This clone was counted once. The chain combines TRBV3-1 (or the pseudogene TRBV3-2) with TRBJ2-1; 7 nucleotides match TRBD2. Germline V gives CDR1 LGHDT, CDR2 YNNKEL (reference sequence). V shed 8 bases, J shed 0 bases, and the junction held 7 bases outside the gene matches. This CDR3 has 15 amino acids. Here the CDR3 reads CASGEGPSSYNEQFF. DNA of the CDR3: TGTGCCAGCGGGGAGGGACCGAGCTCCTACAATGAGCAGTTCTTC.

This clone was found a few times. V and J are TRBV9 and TRBJ2-2; D is perhaps TRBD2 (5 bases). Trimming left V 4 bases short and J 1 base short, with 8 bases between. The CDR3 runs 14 residues. Germline loops: CDR1 SGDLS, CDR2 YYNGEE. This chain's CDR3 is CASSMSGNTGELFF. The CDR3 DNA reads TGTGCCAGCAGCATGAGCGGGAACACCGGGGAGCTGTTTTTT.

The DNA of the CDR3 is TGTGCCAGCAGCCGACAGGGTCTCTATGGCTACACCTTC. As protein: CASSRQGLYGYTF. The rearrangement uses TRBV7-2 and TRBJ1-2; 7 nucleotides match TRBD1. This CDR3 spans 13 amino acids. CDR1 and CDR2 (germline): SGHTA, FQGNSA. Germline trimming cut 5 bases from V and 4 bases from J; bases unmatched to any gene: 4.

This chain uses TRBV27 with TRBJ1-2; 7 bases align to TRBD1. Germline V gene sequence: CDR1 MNHEY, CDR2 SMNVEV (reference sequence). CDR3 length: 15 residues. Germline trimming cut 7 bases from V and 6 bases from J; bases unmatched to any gene: 14. CDR3 region: CASTLYPGQLNGYTF. The CDR3 coding sequence is TGTGCCAGCACCCTTTACCCGGGACAGTTAAATGGCTACACCTTC.

V is TRBV9 and J is TRBJ2-7; the match to TRBD1 covers 8 bases. CDR3 size: 14 residues. The V gene's germline CDR1 is SGDLS and CDR2 YYNGEE. Trimming cost V 3 bases and J 0 bases; bases outside gene matches: 2. As DNA, the CDR3 is TGTGCCAGCAGCGCAGGGGGCCTCTCCTACGAGCAGTACTTC. This codes for CASSAGGLSYEQYF. Variable domain in full (rest from reference TRBV9 and TRBJ2-7): DSGVTQTPKHLITATGQRVTLRCSPRSGDLSVYWYQQSLDQGLQFLIQYYNGEERAKGNILERFSAQQFPDLHSELNLSSLELGDSALYFCASSAGGLSYEQYFGPGTRLTVT.

The table lists this clone with a few counts. The V and J genes are TRBV6-2 or TRBV6-3 and TRBJ1-3, with a possible D match to TRBD1 (6 bases). The CDR3 loop spans 16 amino acids. Germline V CDR1 and CDR2: MNHEY, SVGEGT. Trimming removed 5 bases from V and 6 bases from J, with 20 bases in between. The CDR3 DNA reads TGTGCCAGCAGTGAGACAGGTTACGGAGTCGAAAACACCATATATTTT. Its protein is CASSETGYGVENTIYF.

Turning to this clone: It is unclear where the CDR3 begins or ends on the DNA, so no DNA is shown, and the CDR3 is as TCRdb lists it. This chain connects TRBV6-5 to TRBJ2-5; TRBD1 is taken as the D call from the table, unchecked against the DNA. Termini included, the CDR3 measures 14 amino acids. Germline V gene data show CDR1 as MNHEY and CDR2 as SVGAGI. The CDR3 protein is CASSSSTGWGTQYF.

This clone was picked up a small number of times. The chain links TRBV6-5 to TRBJ2-7; 9 bases fit TRBD2. The junction had 6 bases not matched to a gene; V was cut back by 6 bases and J by 3 bases. CDR1 and CDR2 (germline): MNHEY, SVGAGI. The CDR3 has 14 residues. DNA for the CDR3: TGTGCCAGCAGCGCTAGCGGGATGAACTACGAGCAGTACTTC. Translated, it gives CASSASGMNYEQYF.